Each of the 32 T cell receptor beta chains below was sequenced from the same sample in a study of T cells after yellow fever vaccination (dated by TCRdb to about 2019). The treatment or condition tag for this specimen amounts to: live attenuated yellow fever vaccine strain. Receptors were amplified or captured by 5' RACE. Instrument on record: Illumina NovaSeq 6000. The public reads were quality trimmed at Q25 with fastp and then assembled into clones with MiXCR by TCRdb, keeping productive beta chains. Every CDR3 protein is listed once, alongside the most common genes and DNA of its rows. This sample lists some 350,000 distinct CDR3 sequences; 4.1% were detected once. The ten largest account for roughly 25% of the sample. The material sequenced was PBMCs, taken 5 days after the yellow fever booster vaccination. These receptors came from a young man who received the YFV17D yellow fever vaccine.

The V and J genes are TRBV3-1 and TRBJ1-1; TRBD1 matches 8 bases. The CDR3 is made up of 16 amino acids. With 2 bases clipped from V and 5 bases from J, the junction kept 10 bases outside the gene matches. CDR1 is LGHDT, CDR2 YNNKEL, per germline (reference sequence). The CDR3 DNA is TGTGCCAGCAGCCAATCCCCAGGGGGCTTGATGACTGAAGCTTTCTTT. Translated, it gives CASSQSPGGLMTEAFF.

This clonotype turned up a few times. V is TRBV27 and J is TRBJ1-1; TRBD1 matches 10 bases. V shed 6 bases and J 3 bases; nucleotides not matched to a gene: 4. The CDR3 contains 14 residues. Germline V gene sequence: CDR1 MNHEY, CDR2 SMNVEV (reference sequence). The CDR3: CASSMTGGYTEAFF. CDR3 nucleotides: TGTGCCAGCAGCATGACAGGGGGCTACACTGAAGCTTTCTTT.

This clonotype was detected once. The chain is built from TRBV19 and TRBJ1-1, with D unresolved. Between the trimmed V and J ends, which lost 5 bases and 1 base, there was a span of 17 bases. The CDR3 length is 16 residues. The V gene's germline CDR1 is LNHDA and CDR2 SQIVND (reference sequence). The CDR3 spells CASSSGITATNTEAFF. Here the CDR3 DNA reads TGTGCCAGTAGTTCGGGGATCACAGCAACGAACACTGAAGCTTTCTTT.

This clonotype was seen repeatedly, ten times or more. This chain's CDR3 is CSALSGANGNQPQHF. The CDR3 bases are TGCAGTGCTCTGTCCGGGGCGAACGGCAATCAGCCCCAGCATTTT. The rearrangement links TRBV20-1 to TRBJ1-5, with D maybe TRBD1 (5 bases). From germline, CDR1 is DFQATT and CDR2 SNEGSKA (reference sequence). The CDR3 is 15 residues long. The germline V and J ends were trimmed by 5 bases and 2 bases, with 16 bases remaining between them.

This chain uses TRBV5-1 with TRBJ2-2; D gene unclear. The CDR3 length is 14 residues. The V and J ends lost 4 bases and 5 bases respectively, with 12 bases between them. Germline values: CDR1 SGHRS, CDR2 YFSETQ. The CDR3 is CASSLGSPTGELFF. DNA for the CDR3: TGCGCCAGCAGCCTGGGGTCGCCAACCGGGGAGCTGTTTTTT. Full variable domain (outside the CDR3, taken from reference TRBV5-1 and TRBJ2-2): KAGVTQTPRYLIKTRGQQVTLSCSPISGHRSVSWYQQTPGQGLQFLFEYFSETQRNKGNFPGRFSGRQFSNSRSEMNVSTLELGDSALYLCASSLGSPTGELFFGEGSRLTVL.

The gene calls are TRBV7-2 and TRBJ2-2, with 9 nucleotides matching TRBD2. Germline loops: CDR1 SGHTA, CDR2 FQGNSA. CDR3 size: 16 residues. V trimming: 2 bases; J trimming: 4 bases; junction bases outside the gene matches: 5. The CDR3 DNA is TGTGCCAGCAGCTTACAATCGCGGGGGGGCACCGGGGAGCTGTTTTTT. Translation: CASSLQSRGGTGELFF.

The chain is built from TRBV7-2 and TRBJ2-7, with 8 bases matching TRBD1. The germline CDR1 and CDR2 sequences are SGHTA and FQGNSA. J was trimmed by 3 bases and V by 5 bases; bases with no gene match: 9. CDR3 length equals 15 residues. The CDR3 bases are TGTGCCAGCAGCCCAGACAGGGGCTTACACTACGAGCAGTACTTC. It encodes CASSPDRGLHYEQYF.

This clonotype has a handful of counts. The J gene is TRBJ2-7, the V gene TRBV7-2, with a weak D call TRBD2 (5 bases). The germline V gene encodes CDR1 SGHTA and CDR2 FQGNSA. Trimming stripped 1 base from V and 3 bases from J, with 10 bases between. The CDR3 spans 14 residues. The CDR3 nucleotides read TGTGCCAGCAGCTTAGACAGCGGCTACTACGAGCAGTACTTC. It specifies CASSLDSGYYEQYF.

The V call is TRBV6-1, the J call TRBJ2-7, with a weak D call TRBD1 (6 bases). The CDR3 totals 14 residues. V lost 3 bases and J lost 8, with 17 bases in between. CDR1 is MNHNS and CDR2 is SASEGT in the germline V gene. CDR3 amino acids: CASSDQTGPRKQYF. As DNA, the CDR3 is TGTGCCAGCAGTGACCAAACAGGGCCTCGAAAGCAGTACTTC.

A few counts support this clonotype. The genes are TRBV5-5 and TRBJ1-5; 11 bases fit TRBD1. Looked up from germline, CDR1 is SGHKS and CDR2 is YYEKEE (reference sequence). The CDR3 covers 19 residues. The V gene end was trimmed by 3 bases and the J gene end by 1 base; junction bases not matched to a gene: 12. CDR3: CASSWRWGTGGSSNQPQHF. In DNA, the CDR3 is TGTGCCAGCAGCTGGAGGTGGGGGACAGGGGGATCCAGCAATCAGCCCCAGCATTTT. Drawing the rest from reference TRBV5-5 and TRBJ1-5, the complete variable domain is DAGVTQSPTHLIKTRGQQVTLRCSPISGHKSVSWYQQVLGQGPQFIFQYYEKEERGRGNFPDRFSARQFPNYSSELNVNALLLGDSALYLCASSWRWGTGGSSNQPQHFGDGTRLSIL.

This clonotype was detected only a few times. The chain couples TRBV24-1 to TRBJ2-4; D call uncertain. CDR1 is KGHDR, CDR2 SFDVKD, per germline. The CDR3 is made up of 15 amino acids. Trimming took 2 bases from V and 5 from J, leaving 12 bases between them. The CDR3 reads CATSDSRLGQNIQYF. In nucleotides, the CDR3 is TGTGCCACCAGTGATTCGAGATTAGGTCAAAACATTCAGTACTTC.

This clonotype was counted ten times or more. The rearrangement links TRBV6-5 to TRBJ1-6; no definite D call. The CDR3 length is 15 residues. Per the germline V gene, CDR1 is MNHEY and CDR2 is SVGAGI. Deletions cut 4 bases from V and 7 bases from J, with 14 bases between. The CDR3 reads CASSFKVRRNSPLHF. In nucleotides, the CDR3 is TGTGCCAGCAGTTTTAAGGTCAGAAGGAATTCACCCCTCCACTTT.

The CDR3 nucleotides are TGTGCCAGCAGCTTAGTGGGACTAGCGTTCGATACGCAGTATTTT. Amino acids: CASSLVGLAFDTQYF. This rearrangement joins TRBV7-8 to TRBJ2-3, with 10 bases matching TRBD2. The junction had 4 bases not matched to a gene; V was cut back by 1 base and J by 6 bases. CDR1 is SGHVS and CDR2 is FQNEAQ in the germline V gene. CDR3 size: 15 residues.

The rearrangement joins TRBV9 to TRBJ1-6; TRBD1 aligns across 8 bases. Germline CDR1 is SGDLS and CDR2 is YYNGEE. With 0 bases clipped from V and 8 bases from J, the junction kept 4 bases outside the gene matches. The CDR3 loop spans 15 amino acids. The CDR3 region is CASSVEGTGDSPLHF. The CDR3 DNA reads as TGTGCCAGCAGCGTAGAGGGGACAGGCGATTCACCCCTCCACTTT.

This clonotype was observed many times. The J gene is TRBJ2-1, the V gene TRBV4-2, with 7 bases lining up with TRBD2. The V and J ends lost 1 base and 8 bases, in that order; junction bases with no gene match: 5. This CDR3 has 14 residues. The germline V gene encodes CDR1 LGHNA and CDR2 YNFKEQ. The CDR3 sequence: CASSQGLAGDEQFF. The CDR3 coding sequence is TGTGCCAGCAGCCAAGGACTAGCCGGGGATGAGCAGTTCTTC.

CDR3 bases: TGCAGCGTTGGCCTCTCTGGAAACACCATATATTTT. Protein: CSVGLSGNTIYF. The V gene is TRBV29-1, the J gene TRBJ1-3, with D hard to call. V was cut by 4 bases and J by 0 bases, with 4 bases left in between. CDR3 size: 12 residues. The germline V gene encodes CDR1 SQVTM and CDR2 ANQGSEA.

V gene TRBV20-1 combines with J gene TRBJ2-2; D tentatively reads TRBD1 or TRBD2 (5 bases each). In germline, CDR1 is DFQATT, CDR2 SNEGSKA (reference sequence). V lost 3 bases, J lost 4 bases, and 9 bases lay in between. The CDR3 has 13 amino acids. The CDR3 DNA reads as TGCAGTGCTAGGGGACGGAGCACCGGGGAGCTGTTTTTT. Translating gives CSARGRSTGELFF.

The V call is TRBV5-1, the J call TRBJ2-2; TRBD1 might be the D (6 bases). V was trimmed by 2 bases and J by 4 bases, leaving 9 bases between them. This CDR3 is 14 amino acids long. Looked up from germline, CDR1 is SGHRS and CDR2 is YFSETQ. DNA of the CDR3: TGCGCCAGCAGCTTCCCGACAGGCACCGGGGAGCTGTTTTTT. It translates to CASSFPTGTGELFF.

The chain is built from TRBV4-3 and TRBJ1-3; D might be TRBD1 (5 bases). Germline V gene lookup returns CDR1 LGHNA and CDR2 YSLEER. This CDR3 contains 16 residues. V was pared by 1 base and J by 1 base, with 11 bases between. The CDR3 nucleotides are TGCGCCAGCAGCCAAGTTACATCAGGGTCTGGAAACACCATATATTTT. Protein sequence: CASSQVTSGSGNTIYF.

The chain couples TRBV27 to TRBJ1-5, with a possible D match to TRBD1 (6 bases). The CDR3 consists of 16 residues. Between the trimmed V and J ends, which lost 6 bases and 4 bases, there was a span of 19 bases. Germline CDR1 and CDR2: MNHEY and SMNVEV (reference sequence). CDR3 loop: CASSLSGGLGNQPQHF. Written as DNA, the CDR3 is TGTGCCAGCAGCCTATCCGGGGGGCTGGGGAATCAGCCCCAGCATTTT.

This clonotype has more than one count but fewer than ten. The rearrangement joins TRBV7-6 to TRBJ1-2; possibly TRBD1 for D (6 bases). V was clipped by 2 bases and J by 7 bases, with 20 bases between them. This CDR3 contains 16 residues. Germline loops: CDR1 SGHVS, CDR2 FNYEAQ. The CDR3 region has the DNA TGTGCCAGCAGCTTAATGGGGGGCGGATCCTTGGGTGGCTACACCTTC. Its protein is CASSLMGGGSLGGYTF.

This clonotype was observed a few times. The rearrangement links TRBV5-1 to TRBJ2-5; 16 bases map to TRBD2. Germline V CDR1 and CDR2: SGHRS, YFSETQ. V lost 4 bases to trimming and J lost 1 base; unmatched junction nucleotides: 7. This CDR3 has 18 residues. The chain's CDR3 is CASSTGTSGGAVQETQYF. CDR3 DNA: TGCGCCAGCAGCACCGGGACTAGCGGGGGGGCAGTCCAAGAGACCCAGTACTTC. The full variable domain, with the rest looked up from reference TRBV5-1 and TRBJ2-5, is KAGVTQTPRYLIKTRGQQVTLSCSPISGHRSVSWYQQTPGQGLQFLFEYFSETQRNKGNFPGRFSGRQFSNSRSEMNVSTLELGDSALYLCASSTGTSGGAVQETQYFGPGTRLLVL.

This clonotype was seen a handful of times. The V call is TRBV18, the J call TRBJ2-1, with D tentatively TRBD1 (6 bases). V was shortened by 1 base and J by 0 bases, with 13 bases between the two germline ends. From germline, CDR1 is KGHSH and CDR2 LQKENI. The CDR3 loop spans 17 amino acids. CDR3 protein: CASSPRTGTYSYNEQFF. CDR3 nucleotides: TGTGCCAGCTCACCACGGACCGGGACATACTCCTACAATGAGCAGTTCTTC.

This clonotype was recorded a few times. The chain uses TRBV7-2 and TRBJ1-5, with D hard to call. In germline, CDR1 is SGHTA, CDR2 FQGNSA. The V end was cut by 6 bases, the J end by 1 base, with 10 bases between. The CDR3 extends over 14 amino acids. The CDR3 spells CASSPLGSNQPQHF. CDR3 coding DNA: TGTGCCAGCAGTCCTTTGGGGAGCAATCAGCCCCAGCATTTT.

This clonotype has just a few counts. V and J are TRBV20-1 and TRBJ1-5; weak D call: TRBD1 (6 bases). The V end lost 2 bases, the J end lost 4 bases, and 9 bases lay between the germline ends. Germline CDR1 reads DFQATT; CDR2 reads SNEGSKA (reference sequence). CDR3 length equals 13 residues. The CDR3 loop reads CSARSDRNQPQHF. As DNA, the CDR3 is TGCAGTGCTAGATCTGACAGGAATCAGCCCCAGCATTTT.

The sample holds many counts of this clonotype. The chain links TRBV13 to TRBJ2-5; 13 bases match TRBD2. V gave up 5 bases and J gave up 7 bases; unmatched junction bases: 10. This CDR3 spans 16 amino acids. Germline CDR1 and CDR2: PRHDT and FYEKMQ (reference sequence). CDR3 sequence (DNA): TGTGCCAGCAGCGCCGGACTAGCGGGAGCTAGTCGGACCCAGTACTTC. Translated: CASSAGLAGASRTQYF. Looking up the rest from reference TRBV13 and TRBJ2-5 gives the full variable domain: AAGVIQSPRHLIKEKRETATLKCYPIPRHDTVYWYQQGPGQDPQFLISFYEKMQSDKGSIPDRFSAQQFSDYHSELNMSSLELGDSALYFCASSAGLAGASRTQYFGPGTRLLVL.

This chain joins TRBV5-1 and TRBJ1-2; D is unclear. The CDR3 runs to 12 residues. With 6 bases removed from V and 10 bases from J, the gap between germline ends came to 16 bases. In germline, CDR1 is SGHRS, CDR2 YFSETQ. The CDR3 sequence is CASTIGSGVYTF. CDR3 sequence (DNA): TGCGCCAGCACCATTGGGAGCGGAGTCTACACCTTC.

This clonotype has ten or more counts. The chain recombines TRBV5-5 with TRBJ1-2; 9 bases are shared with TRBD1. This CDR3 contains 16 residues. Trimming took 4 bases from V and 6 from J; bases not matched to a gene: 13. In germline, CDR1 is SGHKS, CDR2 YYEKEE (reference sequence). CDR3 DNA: TGTGCCAGCAGCCTACTCGCGGGGGACAGGGACGATGGCTACACCTTC. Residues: CASSLLAGDRDDGYTF.

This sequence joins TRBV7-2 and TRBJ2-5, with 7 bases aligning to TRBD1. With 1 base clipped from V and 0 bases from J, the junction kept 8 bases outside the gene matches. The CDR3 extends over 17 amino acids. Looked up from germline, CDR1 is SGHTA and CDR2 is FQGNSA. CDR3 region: CASSLGTGPLYQETQYF. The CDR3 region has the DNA TGTGCCAGCAGCTTAGGGACAGGACCTTTGTACCAAGAGACCCAGTACTTC.

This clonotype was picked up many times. CDR3 loop: CASSPAAPNEQFF. The CDR3 coding sequence is TGTGCCAGCAGTCCCGCAGCCCCCAATGAGCAGTTCTTC. This chain connects TRBV6-2 or TRBV6-3 to TRBJ2-1, with D uncertain. The CDR3 spans 13 residues. V was clipped by 5 bases and J by 6 bases, with 11 bases between them. The germline gives CDR1 MNHEY, CDR2 SVGEGT.

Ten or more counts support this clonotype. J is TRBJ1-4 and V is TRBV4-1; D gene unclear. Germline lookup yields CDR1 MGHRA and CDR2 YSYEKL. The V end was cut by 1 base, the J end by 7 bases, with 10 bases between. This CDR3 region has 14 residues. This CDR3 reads CASSQVPGREKLFF. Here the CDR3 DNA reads TGCGCCAGCAGCCAAGTCCCAGGACGTGAAAAACTGTTTTTT.

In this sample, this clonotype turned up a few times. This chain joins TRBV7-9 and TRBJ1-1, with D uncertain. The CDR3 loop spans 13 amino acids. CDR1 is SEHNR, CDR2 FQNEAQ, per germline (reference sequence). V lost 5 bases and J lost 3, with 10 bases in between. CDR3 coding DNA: TGTGCCAGCAGCGAGGGATCGGACACTGAAGCTTTCTTT. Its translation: CASSEGSDTEAFF.